This T cell receptor (beta chain) is from a study of OX40 agonist ivuxolimab in advanced cancers. Background on the study: Ivuxolimab was administered intravenously to patients at 0.01 to 10 mg/kg every 2 weeks. Study-wide findings and caveats: On average, CD8+ T cells had more expanded clones than CD4+.

Autoimmune disease history or systemic immunosuppression barred patients. Clones were read by immunoSEQ multiplex PCR, and TCRdb kept only the in-frame ones, dropping some. Seen here are roughly 17,000 clones, 75% to 90% observed once, and the top ten hold 13%. CDR1 is MNHEY, CDR2 SVGAGI, per germline. This CDR3 contains 14 residues. The ends were cut back, 7 bases at V and 5 bases at J, with 16 bases in the middle. This clone has only one observation. The antigen is not known. The sequencing here drew on CD4+ or CD8+ T cells sorted from blood, taken in a trial of the OX40 agonist ivuxolimab. The origin of this receptor is an adult with an advanced solid tumor such as melanoma, head and neck, liver or kidney cancer. The chain joins TRBV6-5 to TRBJ2-3; no reliable D call. In DNA, the CDR3 is TGTGCCAGCATACCCCCGGAGTCAGAAGATACGCAGTATTTT. Translating it yields CASIPPESEDTQYF.